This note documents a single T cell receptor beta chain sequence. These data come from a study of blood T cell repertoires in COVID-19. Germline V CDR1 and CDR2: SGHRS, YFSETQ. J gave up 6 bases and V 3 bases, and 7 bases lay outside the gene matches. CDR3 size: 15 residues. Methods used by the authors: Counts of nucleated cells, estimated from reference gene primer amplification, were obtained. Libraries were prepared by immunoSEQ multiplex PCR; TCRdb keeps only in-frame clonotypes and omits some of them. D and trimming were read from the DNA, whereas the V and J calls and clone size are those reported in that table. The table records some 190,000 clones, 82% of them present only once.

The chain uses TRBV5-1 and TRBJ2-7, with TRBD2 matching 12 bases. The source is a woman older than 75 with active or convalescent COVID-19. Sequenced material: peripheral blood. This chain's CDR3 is CASSSSLAGGTEQYF. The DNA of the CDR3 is TGCGCCAGCAGCTCGTCACTAGCGGGGGGTACCGAGCAGTACTTC.